A selection of T cell receptor beta chains follows, all from one sample in a study of cytomegalovirus exposure and HLA in healthy donors. The assay was immunoSEQ multiplex PCR, and TCRdb's table has in-frame clones only and misses some. The sample contains under 250,000 clones, roughly 84% of which appear only once. Sequences were obtained from PBMCs. These receptors originate from a woman between 18 and 30 years old in good health and CMV-seropositive. The CDR3 runs from the conserved cysteine through the conserved F or W.

v_call,cdr3_aa
TRBV9,CASSTWTVRSGANVLTF
TRBV19,CASSISGLPYNEQFF
TRBV9,CASSVTGTISYEQYF
TRBV28,CASSFMSYYNTGELFF
TRBV25-1,CASSDGGRGSTDTQYF
TRBV28,CASRKGLAGAGEQFF
TRBV6-1,CASSEPRAGGTDTQYF
TRBV6-1,CASSRTENQPQHF
TRBV18,CASSLWDSSYGQYF
TRBV4-1,CASSQVPGQVATQYF